The rows below give T cell receptor beta chains drawn from one sample of a study of T cell responses to AZD1222 COVID-19 vaccine. Clones were read by immunoSEQ multiplex PCR, and TCRdb kept only the in-frame ones, dropping some. There are about 170,000 clones in the sample; about nine tenths occur only once, and 1.6% lies in the top ten. The source was peripheral blood, collected on day 0 of AZD1222 vaccination. The origin of the receptors is an adult in good health. Each CDR3 is given with its conserved first and last residue. The order of the fields is D gene, J gene, clone size, V gene, CDR3 protein, CDR3 DNA. D genes are given only for firm matches. The size field is filled for only some rows; it gives once, few, many or a size class.

-	TRBJ1-5	-	TRBV11-2	CASSLALGANQPQHF	TGTGCCAGCAGCTTAGCCTTGGGGGCGAACCAGCCCCAGCATTTT
-	TRBJ2-7	-	TRBV6-6	CATTGSSYEQYF	TGTGCCACCACGGGAAGTTCCTACGAGCAGTACTTC
-	TRBJ1-4	once	TRBV6-5	CASSLTVSANEKLFF	TGTGCCAGCAGCCTAACGGTTTCCGCTAATGAAAAACTGTTTTTT
-	TRBJ2-2	once	TRBV12-3/TRBV12-4	CANWATGELFF	TGTGCCAACTGGGCCACCGGGGAGCTGTTTTTT
-	TRBJ1-6	-	TRBV7-2	CASSPRMGRGSPLHF	TGTGCCAGCAGCCCCCGGATGGGACGGGGTTCACCCCTCCACTTT
TRBD1	TRBJ1-2	-	TRBV18	CASSPPDRTLYGYTF	TGTGCCAGCTCACCACCGGACAGGACCCTCTATGGCTACACCTTC
TRBD2	TRBJ2-3	-	TRBV6-2/TRBV6-3	CASSYSMRLAGGQYF	TGTGCCAGCAGTTACTCGATGCGACTAGCGGGAGGACAGTATTTT
-	TRBJ1-5	-	TRBV12-2	CASRLGYEQGGNQPQHF	TGTGCAAGTCGCTTAGGATACGAACAAGGGGGTAATCAGCCCCAGCATTTT
-	TRBJ2-7	-	TRBV4-1	CASSQDEFYEQYF	TGCGCCAGCAGCCAAGATGAGTTCTACGAGCAGTACTTC
TRBD1	TRBJ1-5	-	TRBV7-8	CASSDRVGNQPQHF	TGTGCCAGCAGCGACAGGGTCGGCAATCAGCCCCAGCATTTT
TRBD1	TRBJ1-2	-	TRBV5-6	CASSHRGVDYGYTF	TGTGCCAGCAGCCACAGGGGAGTGGACTATGGCTACACCTTC
-	TRBJ2-7	-	TRBV11-2	CASSLYPGTYEQYF	TGTGCCAGCAGCTTATATCCGGGAACCTACGAGCAGTACTTC
TRBD2	TRBJ2-7	-	TRBV4-2	CASSQGVGLAGAYEQYF	TGTGCCAGCAGCCAAGGGGTGGGACTAGCGGGAGCCTACGAGCAGTACTTC
-	TRBJ2-1	-	TRBV2	CASRVWGEQFF	TGTGCCAGCAGGGTATGGGGTGAGCAGTTCTTC
-	TRBJ1-2	-	TRBV2	CASTREYYGYTF	TGTGCCAGCACAAGGGAATACTATGGCTACACCTTC
-	TRBJ1-3	-	TRBV30	CAWSAGRAIFGPFSGNTIYF	TGTGCCTGGAGCGCGGGCAGGGCTATTTTCGGCCCCTTCTCTGGAAACACCATATATTTT
-	TRBJ2-5	-	TRBV11-2	CASSFSVLRGETQYF	TGTGCCAGCAGCTTTAGCGTATTACGGGGGGAGACCCAGTACTTC
-	TRBJ1-4	-	TRBV9	CASSETGTRLFF	TGTGCCAGCAGCGAAACCGGGACAAGGCTGTTTTTT
-	TRBJ1-2	-	TRBV6-5	CASSPTGPTYGYTF	TGTGCCAGCAGCCCGACAGGCCCCACTTATGGCTACACCTTC
TRBD1	TRBJ1-1	-	TRBV4-2	CASSQDNGYRGSLGTEAFF	TGTGCCAGCAGCCAAGATAATGGGTACAGGGGGTCTTTGGGCACTGAAGCTTTCTTT
-	TRBJ1-2	few	TRBV2	CASRGGRNYNYGYTF	TGTGCCAGCAGGGGGGGACGGAATTATAACTATGGCTACACCTTC
TRBD2	TRBJ2-7	-	TRBV11-2	CASSLDRTSGYEQYF	TGTGCCAGCAGCTTAGATCGGACTAGCGGTTACGAGCAGTACTTC
-	TRBJ2-4	-	TRBV12-3/TRBV12-4	CASSPRRNIQYF	TGTGCCAGCAGTCCTAGACGGAACATTCAGTACTTC
TRBD1	TRBJ1-3	-	TRBV7-2	CASSGQGPGTGNTIYF	TGTGCCAGCAGCGGACAGGGCCCGGGGACTGGAAACACCATATATTTT
-	TRBJ2-1	-	TRBV12-3/TRBV12-4	CASRSAGEQFF	TGTGCCAGCAGAAGCGCGGGTGAGCAGTTCTTC
-	TRBJ1-5	-	TRBV19	CASRKDARDNQPQHF	TGTGCCAGTAGGAAGGACGCGCGGGACAATCAGCCCCAGCATTTT
TRBD1	TRBJ1-2	-	TRBV5-4	CASRYTGGSGYTF	TGTGCCAGCAGGTATACAGGGGGTAGTGGCTACACCTTC
TRBD1	TRBJ2-1	-	TRBV11-1	CASSRQGPSSYNEQFF	TGTGCCAGCAGCAGACAGGGGCCGAGCTCCTACAATGAGCAGTTCTTC
TRBD1	TRBJ1-1	-	TRBV6-5	CASSYSKSGGGPEAFF	TGTGCCAGCAGTTACTCGAAGTCAGGGGGCGGACCTGAAGCTTTCTTT
TRBD1	TRBJ2-2	-	TRBV5-1	CASSWQTGGTGELFF	TGCGCCAGCAGCTGGCAGACAGGGGGCACCGGGGAGCTGTTTTTT
TRBD2	TRBJ2-2	-	TRBV10-3	CAISEPSGRSTGELFF	TGTGCCATCAGTGAGCCAAGCGGGAGGAGCACCGGGGAGCTGTTTTTT
-	TRBJ2-7	-	TRBV2	CASKGGPSSYEQYF	TGTGCCAGCAAGGGGGGCCCGAGCTCCTACGAGCAGTACTTC
TRBD2	TRBJ2-2	-	TRBV23-1	CASSQWSRLAGGPNTGELFF	TGCGCCAGCAGTCAATGGAGCAGACTAGCGGGAGGGCCCAACACCGGGGAGCTGTTTTTT
-	TRBJ1-2	-	TRBV20-1	CSASRVDHGYTF	TGCAGTGCTAGTCGGGTAGATCATGGCTACACCTTC
-	TRBJ1-5	-	TRBV6-2/TRBV6-3	CASSFQTLSNQPQHF	TGTGCCAGCAGCTTCCAGACCCTTAGCAATCAGCCCCAGCATTTT
-	TRBJ2-5	-	TRBV9	CASSVGGRGEETQYF	TGTGCCAGCAGCGTAGGAGGACGGGGTGAAGAGACCCAGTACTTC
-	TRBJ2-1	-	TRBV6-5	CASSMHAGRGEQFF	TGTGCCAGCAGTATGCACGCGGGGCGGGGTGAGCAGTTCTTC
-	TRBJ2-5	once	TRBV4-3	CASSRDQRETQYF	TGCGCCAGCAGCCGGGACCAGAGGGAGACCCAGTACTTC
TRBD1	TRBJ1-1	-	TRBV19	CASTGRAGGFQAFF	TGTGCCAGTACTGGGCGGGCAGGGGGGTTTCAAGCTTTCTTT
TRBD2	TRBJ2-7	-	TRBV2	CASNGLAGGYEQYF	TGTGCCAGCAACGGACTAGCGGGAGGCTACGAGCAGTACTTC
-	TRBJ2-1	-	TRBV5-1	CASSPEGEAYNEQFF	TGCGCCAGCAGCCCGGAGGGAGAAGCATACAATGAGCAGTTCTTC
-	TRBJ2-1	-	TRBV6-5	CASSYSGPGPNEQFF	TGTGCCAGCAGTTACTCGGGACCAGGACCCAATGAGCAGTTCTTC
TRBD2	TRBJ2-2	once	TRBV5-1	CASSSVAGVTGELFF	TGCGCCAGCAGCTCAGTAGCGGGGGTGACCGGGGAGCTGTTTTTT
TRBD1	TRBJ1-2	-	TRBV27	CASSPRQGAFGYGYTF	TGTGCCAGCAGTCCTAGACAGGGGGCTTTCGGCTATGGCTACACCTTC
TRBD1	TRBJ2-5	once	TRBV7-2	CASSFGTALQETQYF	TGTGCCAGCAGCTTCGGGACAGCGCTTCAAGAGACCCAGTACTTC
-	TRBJ2-3	-	TRBV19	CASSQGIGDTQYF	TGTGCCAGTAGCCAGGGGATTGGAGATACGCAGTATTTT
-	TRBJ1-3	-	TRBV7-9	CASSLLGLNIGNTIYF	TGTGCCAGCAGCTTATTAGGACTGAACATTGGAAACACCATATATTTT
-	TRBJ1-3	-	TRBV21-1	CASSKGTGGGNTIYF	TGTGCCAGCAGCAAAGGGACAGGGGGCGGAAACACCATATATTTT
-	TRBJ1-5	-	TRBV19	CASSVSRDRGMGNQPQHF	TGTGCCAGTAGTGTCTCCCGGGACCGGGGGATGGGCAATCAGCCCCAGCATTTT
-	TRBJ1-1	-	TRBV5-1	CASSLGGSGGTEAFF	TGCGCCAGCAGCTTGGGGGGATCGGGTGGCACTGAAGCTTTCTTT